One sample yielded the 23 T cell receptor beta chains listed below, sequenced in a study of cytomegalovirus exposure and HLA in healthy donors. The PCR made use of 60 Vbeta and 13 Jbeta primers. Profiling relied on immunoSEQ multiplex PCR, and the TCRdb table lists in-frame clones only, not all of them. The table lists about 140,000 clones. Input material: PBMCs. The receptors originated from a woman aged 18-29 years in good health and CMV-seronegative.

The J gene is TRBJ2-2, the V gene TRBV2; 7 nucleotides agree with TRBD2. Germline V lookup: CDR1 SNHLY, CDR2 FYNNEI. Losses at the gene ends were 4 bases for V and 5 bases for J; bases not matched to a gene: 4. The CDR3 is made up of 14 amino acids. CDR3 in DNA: TGTGCCAGCAGTGGGGAGGGATCGACCGGGGAGCTGTTTTTT. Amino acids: CASSGEGSTGELFF.

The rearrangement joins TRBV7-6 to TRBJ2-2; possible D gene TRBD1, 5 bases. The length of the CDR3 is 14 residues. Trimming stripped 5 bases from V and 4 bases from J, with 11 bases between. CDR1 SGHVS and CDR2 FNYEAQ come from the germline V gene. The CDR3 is CASSQGVLTGELFF. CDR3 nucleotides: TGTGCCAGCAGCCAAGGGGTCCTCACCGGGGAGCTGTTTTTT.

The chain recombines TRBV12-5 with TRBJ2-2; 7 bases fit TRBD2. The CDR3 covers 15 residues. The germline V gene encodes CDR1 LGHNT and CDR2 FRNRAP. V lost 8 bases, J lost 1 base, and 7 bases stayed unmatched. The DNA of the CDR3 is TGTGCTAGTACGTCCGGGAGGCAGAACACCGGGGAGCTGTTTTTT. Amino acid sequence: CASTSGRQNTGELFF.

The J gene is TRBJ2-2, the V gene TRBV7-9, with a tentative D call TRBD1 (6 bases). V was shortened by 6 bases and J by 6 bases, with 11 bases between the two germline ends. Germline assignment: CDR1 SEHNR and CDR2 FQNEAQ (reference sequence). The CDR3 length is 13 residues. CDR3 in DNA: TGTGCCAGCAGGCTAGGGGGACCCGGGGAGCTGTTTTTT. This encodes CASRLGGPGELFF. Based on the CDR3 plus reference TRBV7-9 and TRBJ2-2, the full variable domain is DTGVSQNPRHKITKRGQNVTFRCDPISEHNRLYWYRQTLGQGPEFLTYFQNEAQLEKSRLLSDRFSAERPKGSFSTLEIQRTEQGDSAMYLCASRLGGPGELFFGEGSRLTVL.

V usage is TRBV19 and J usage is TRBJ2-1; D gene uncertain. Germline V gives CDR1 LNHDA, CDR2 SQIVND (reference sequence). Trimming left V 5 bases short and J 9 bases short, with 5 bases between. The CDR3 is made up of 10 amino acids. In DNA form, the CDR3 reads TGTGCCAGTAGTCGCGGTGAGCAGTTCTTC. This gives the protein CASSRGEQFF.

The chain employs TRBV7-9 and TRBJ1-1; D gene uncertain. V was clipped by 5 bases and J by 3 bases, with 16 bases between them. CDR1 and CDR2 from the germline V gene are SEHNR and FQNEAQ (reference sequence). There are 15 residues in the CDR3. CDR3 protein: CASSRLSGRDTEAFF. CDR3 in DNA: TGTGCCAGCAGCCGACTCTCCGGGAGGGACACTGAAGCTTTCTTT.

CDR3 sequence (DNA): TGTGCCAGCAGTTCGAGCTATGGCTACACCTTC. This codes for CASSSSYGYTF. The chain has TRBV6-1 and TRBJ1-2, with D unclear. CDR1 MNHNS and CDR2 SASEGT come from the germline V gene. The ends were cut back, 5 bases at V and 4 bases at J, with 5 bases in the middle. The CDR3 is 11 residues long.

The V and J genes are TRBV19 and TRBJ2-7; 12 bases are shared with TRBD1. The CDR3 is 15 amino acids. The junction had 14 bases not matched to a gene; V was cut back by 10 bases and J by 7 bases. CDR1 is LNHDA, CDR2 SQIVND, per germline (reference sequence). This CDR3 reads CATITGTGGYGEQYV. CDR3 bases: TGTGCCACCATTACCGGGACAGGGGGCTACGGGGAGCAGTACGTC.

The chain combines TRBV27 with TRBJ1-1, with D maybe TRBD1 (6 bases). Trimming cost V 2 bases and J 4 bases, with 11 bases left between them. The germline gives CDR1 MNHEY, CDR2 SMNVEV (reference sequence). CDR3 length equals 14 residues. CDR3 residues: CASSLGGAITEAFF. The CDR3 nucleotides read TGTGCCAGCAGTTTAGGGGGCGCAATCACTGAAGCTTTCTTT.

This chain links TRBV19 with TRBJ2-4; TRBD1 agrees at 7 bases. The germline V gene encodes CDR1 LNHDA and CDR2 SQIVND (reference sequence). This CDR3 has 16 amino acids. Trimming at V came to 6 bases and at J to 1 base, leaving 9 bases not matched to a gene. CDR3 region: CASSPGQAYAKNIQYF. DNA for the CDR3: TGTGCCAGTAGCCCTGGACAGGCCTACGCCAAAAACATTCAGTACTTC.

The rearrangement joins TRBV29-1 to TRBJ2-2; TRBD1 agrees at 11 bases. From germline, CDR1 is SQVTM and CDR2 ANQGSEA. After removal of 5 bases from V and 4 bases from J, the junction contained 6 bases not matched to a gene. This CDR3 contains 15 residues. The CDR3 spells CSVPRDRGGTGELFF. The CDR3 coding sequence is TGCAGCGTTCCCCGGGACAGGGGGGGCACCGGGGAGCTGTTTTTT.

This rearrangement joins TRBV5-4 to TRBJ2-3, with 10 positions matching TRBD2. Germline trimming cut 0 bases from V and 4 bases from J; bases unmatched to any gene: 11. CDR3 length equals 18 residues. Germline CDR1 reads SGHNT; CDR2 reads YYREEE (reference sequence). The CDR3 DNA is TGTGCCAGCAGCTTGGTGATTTCGGCTAGCGGGAGCGCAGATACGCAGTATTTT. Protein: CASSLVISASGSADTQYF.

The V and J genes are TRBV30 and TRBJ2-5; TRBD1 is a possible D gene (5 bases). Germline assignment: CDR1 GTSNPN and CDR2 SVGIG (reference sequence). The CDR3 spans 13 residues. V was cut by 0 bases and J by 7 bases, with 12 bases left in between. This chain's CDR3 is CAWSVREGVTQYF. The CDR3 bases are TGTGCCTGGAGTGTACGTGAAGGGGTGACCCAGTACTTC.

CDR3 bases: TGTGCCAGCAGCTTGGAGTGGGGGGAGTCTGCTAATGAAAAACTGTTTTTT. Its translation is CASSLEWGESANEKLFF. This chain links TRBV5-8 with TRBJ1-4, with D perhaps TRBD1 (5 bases). Per germline, CDR1 SGHTS and CDR2 YDEGEE. The CDR3 runs to 17 residues. With 0 bases removed from V and 3 bases from J, the gap between germline ends came to 15 bases. Looking up the rest from reference TRBV5-8 and TRBJ1-4 gives the full variable domain: EAGVTQSPTHLIKTRGQQATLRCSPISGHTSVYWYQQALGLGLQFLLWYDEGEERNRGNFPPRFSGRQFPNYSSELNVNALELEDSALYLCASSLEWGESANEKLFFGSGTQLSVL.

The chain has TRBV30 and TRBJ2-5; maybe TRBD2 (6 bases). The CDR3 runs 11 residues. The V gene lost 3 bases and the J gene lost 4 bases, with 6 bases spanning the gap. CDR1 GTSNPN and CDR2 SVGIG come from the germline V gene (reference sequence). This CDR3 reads CAWSGGETQYF. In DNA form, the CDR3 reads TGTGCCTGGAGCGGGGGAGAGACCCAGTACTTC.

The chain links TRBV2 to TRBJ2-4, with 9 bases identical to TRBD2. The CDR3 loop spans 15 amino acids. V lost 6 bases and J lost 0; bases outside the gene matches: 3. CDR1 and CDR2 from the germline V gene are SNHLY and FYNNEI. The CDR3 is CASSRTSEAKNIQYF. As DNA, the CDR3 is TGTGCCAGCAGCCGGACTAGCGAAGCCAAAAACATTCAGTACTTC.

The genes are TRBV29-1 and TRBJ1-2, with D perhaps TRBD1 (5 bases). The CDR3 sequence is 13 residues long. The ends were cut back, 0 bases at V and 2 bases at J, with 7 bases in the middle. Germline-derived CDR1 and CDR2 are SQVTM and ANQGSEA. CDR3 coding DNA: TGCAGCGTTGAAGACGGGGGGAACTATGGCTACACCTTC. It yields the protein CSVEDGGNYGYTF.

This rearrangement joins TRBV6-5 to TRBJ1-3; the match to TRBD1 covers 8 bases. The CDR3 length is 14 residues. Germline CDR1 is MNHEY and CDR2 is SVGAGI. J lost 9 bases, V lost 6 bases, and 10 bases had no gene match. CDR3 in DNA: TGTGCCAGCAGCCCCACCCGGACAGGGACCACCATATATTTT. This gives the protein CASSPTRTGTTIYF.

The CDR3 is CASSGSQGHEQFF. In DNA form, the CDR3 reads TGTGCCAGTAGTGGGTCGCAGGGCCATGAGCAGTTCTTC. The chain uses TRBV19 and TRBJ2-1; D perhaps matches TRBD1 (5 bases). Germline V gene lookup returns CDR1 LNHDA and CDR2 SQIVND (reference sequence). This CDR3 has 13 residues. V dropped 5 bases and J dropped 8 bases, with 13 bases sitting between them.

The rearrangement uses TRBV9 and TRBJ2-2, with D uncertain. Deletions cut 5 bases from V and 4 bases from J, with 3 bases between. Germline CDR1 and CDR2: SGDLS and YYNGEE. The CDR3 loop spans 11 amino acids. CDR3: CASRATGELFF. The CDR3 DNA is TGTGCCAGCAGAGCCACCGGGGAGCTGTTTTTT.

The CDR3: CASSSRLARAGELFF. The CDR3 DNA is TGTGCCAGCAGCTCCCGACTAGCGAGGGCCGGGGAGCTGTTTTTT. V usage is TRBV7-2 and J usage is TRBJ2-2; 8 bases match TRBD2. J was trimmed by 6 bases and V by 4 bases; bases with no gene match: 7. Germline loops: CDR1 SGHTA, CDR2 FQGNSA. CDR3 length: 15 residues.

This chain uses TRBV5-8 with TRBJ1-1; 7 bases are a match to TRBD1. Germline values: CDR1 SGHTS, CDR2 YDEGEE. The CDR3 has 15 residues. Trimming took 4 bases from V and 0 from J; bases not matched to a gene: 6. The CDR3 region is CASSPGQRMNTEAFF. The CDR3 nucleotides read TGTGCCAGCAGCCCGGGACAGCGGATGAACACTGAAGCTTTCTTT.

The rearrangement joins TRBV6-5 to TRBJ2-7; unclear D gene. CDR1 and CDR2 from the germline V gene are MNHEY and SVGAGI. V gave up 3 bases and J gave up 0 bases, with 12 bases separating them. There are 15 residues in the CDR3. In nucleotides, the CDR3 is TGTGCCAGCAGTTATAGCAGTCTCAGCTCCTACGAGCAGTACTTC. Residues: CASSYSSLSSYEQYF.